This entry describes one TCR beta chain. The antigen this receptor binds is unknown. No base qualities exist here, and no much larger clone lies one base off it. Each collaborating institution followed its own protocols to collect whole blood in K2EDTA tubes. For TCRbeta analysis, collaborators shipped samples as frozen whole blood, isolated PBMCs, or DNA extracted from either of those sample types. These data come from a study of blood T cell repertoires in COVID-19 (dated by TCRdb to 2018 to 2020). In terms of the full investigation: The collaborator samples originated in the United States, Italy and Spain and spanned the acute and convalescent phases of COVID-19. The prospective study material was composed of cDNA or gDNA derived from T cells, B-cell-depleted T cells, or PBMCs. A de-identified subject ID, COVID-19 status, age in years and sex were almost always included in the sample metadata. A freely available public database, intended as a resource for researchers studying the immune response to SARS-CoV-2, is where the repertoires were released. Subjects who had been exposed to COVID-19, were actively infected with it, or had recovered from it provided the deeply sampled blood TCRbeta repertoires that made up the dataset. Samples came from the ongoing ImmuneRACE study (first 160 participants) plus 1,254 subjects from 6 global collaborators. Where HLA class I and class II types were available, the types were taken from metadata supplied by the sample provider, not from assay-based typing. Findings and caveats that apply to the study as a whole: Clinical and demographic metadata were provided uncurated, with the amount varying by source and participant.

TCRbeta CDR3 regions were amplified from genomic DNA by means of the immunoSEQ Assay, a bias-controlled multiplex PCR. Turning to the authors' computational methods: Nucleated cell counts per sample were estimated from amplification of reference gene primers within the assay. Sequence reads were collapsed and filtered to measure the absolute abundance of every unique TCRbeta CDR3 rearrangement. Productive Simpson clonality was computed per sample as the square root of Simpson's diversity index over productive rearrangements. TCRdb holds this immuneACCESS table with in-frame rearrangements only. Some clones are missing; in checked studies, unresolved V genes explain under half, and the rest has no known cause. V and J calls and clone size are given by that table; D and trimming were obtained from the DNA. Present in this sample are approximately 150,000 clones, around 84% of which were seen just once. Roughly 20% of the sample is held by the ten biggest clonotypes.

CDR1 and CDR2 are drawn from the germline V gene (reference sequence): GTSNPN, SVGIG. Relative to germline, V is missing 5 bases and J is missing 5 bases, with 11 bases of the junction outside any gene match. Reading from cysteine to phenylalanine, the CDR3 counts 16 amino acids. Only CDR3 DNA remains: 48 bases, in frame from the first base. The rearrangement joined TRBV30 to TRBJ1-6; the central 8 bases match TRBD1. Sequenced: peripheral blood. This TCR derives from a woman at least 80 years old with acute or convalescent COVID-19. The DNA sequence is given as TGTGCCTGGTTGGGGACAGGTCGGATTCATAATTCACCCCTCCACTTT. Protein translation: CAWLGTGRIHNSPLHF.